Below are 18 T cell receptor beta chains sequenced from a single sample in a study of blood T cell repertoires in COVID-19. Sequencing was performed with immunoSEQ multiplex PCR; in TCRdb, only in-frame clones are kept and a portion is missing. The sample yields 170,000 or so clones, around 82% seen once. Sample: peripheral blood. The receptors originated from a man aged 18 to 35 with active or convalescent COVID-19.

This sequence joins TRBV5-4 and TRBJ2-1, with 8 nucleotides matching TRBD2. Unmatched junction bases numbered 9, after V lost 3 bases and J lost 4 bases. The germline V gene encodes CDR1 SGHNT and CDR2 YYREEE (reference sequence). The CDR3 runs to 16 residues. CDR3: CASSSPRGGRYNEQFF. For the CDR3, the DNA is TGTGCCAGCAGCTCCCCCCGGGGGGGCCGTTACAATGAGCAGTTCTTC. Using reference TRBV5-4 and TRBJ2-1 for the parts outside the CDR3, the full variable domain is ETGVTQSPTHLIKTRGQQVTLRCSSQSGHNTVSWYQQALGQGPQFIFQYYREEENGRGNFPPRFSGLQFPNYSSELNVNALELDDSALYLCASSSPRGGRYNEQFFGPGTRLTVL.

V usage is TRBV6-5 and J usage is TRBJ2-7; 9 nucleotides match TRBD1. Germline CDR1 reads MNHEY; CDR2 reads SVGAGI. V shed 5 bases and J 1 base; nucleotides not matched to a gene: 6. This CDR3 is built from 15 residues. Written as DNA, the CDR3 is TGTGCCAGCAGTACGGGACAGGGTAGTTCCTACGAGCAGTACTTC. Amino acid sequence: CASSTGQGSSYEQYF.

This clone appeared many times. The DNA is omitted, as the CDR3 cannot be located on it reliably, and the CDR3 follows TCRdb's listing. The rearrangement joins TRBV2 to TRBJ1-5. Both ends counted, the CDR3 spans 14 residues. The germline CDR1 and CDR2 sequences are SNHLY and FYNNEI. CDR3 protein: CASSSSGFFQPQHF.

The chain combines TRBV19 with TRBJ1-5; 8 nucleotides agree with TRBD1. This CDR3 spans 13 amino acids. V shed 5 bases and J 13 bases; nucleotides not matched to a gene: 10. Germline assignment: CDR1 LNHDA and CDR2 SQIVND (reference sequence). The CDR3 reads CASSPHLGQGQHF. CDR3 nucleotides: TGTGCCAGTAGTCCTCACCTCGGACAGGGACAGCATTTT.

The gene calls are TRBV18 and TRBJ2-3, with 9 bases fitting TRBD1. The CDR3 consists of 16 residues. The ends lost 3 bases at V and 3 bases at J; junction bases unmatched: 7. Looked up from germline, CDR1 is KGHSH and CDR2 is LQKENI. CDR3 nucleotide sequence: TGTGCCAGCTCACCCTCGGGACAGGGAAGAACAGATACGCAGTATTTT. It is translated as CASSPSGQGRTDTQYF.

This clone has more than one count but fewer than ten. This rearrangement joins TRBV10-3 to TRBJ2-1, with D tentatively TRBD1 (7 bases). The CDR3 extends over 15 amino acids. CDR1 and CDR2 from the germline V gene are ENHRY and SYGVKD. V was clipped by 2 bases and J by 2 bases, with 10 bases between them. CDR3 nucleotides: TGTGCCATCAGTGAGGGAGGGGGCGCCTACAATGAGCAGTTCTTC. Translating gives CAISEGGGAYNEQFF.

The chain links TRBV5-1 to TRBJ1-1; 8 positions agree with TRBD1. The CDR3 consists of 17 residues. V lost 2 bases, J lost 10 bases, and 19 bases stayed unmatched. CDR1 is SGHRS and CDR2 is YFSETQ in the germline V gene. CDR3 protein: CASSFDGGTGGLIGAFF. Here the CDR3 DNA reads TGCGCCAGCAGCTTTGATGGTGGAACAGGGGGTCTAATTGGAGCTTTCTTT.

The genes are TRBV27 and TRBJ2-7; TRBD1 is a possible D gene (6 bases). The length of the CDR3 is 13 residues. In germline, CDR1 is MNHEY, CDR2 SMNVEV (reference sequence). V was shortened by 6 bases and J by 4 bases, with 13 bases between the two germline ends. The CDR3 reads CASSPTGIYEQYF. The CDR3 DNA sequence: TGTGCCAGCAGCCCCACAGGGATTTACGAGCAGTACTTC.

J is TRBJ2-3 and V is TRBV11-1, with D perhaps TRBD1 (6 bases). V lost 1 base, J lost 6 bases, and 8 bases lay in between. The CDR3 contains 13 residues. Germline CDR1 reads SGHAT; CDR2 reads FQDESV (reference sequence). The CDR3 loop reads CASSLVRGDTQYF. CDR3 in DNA: TGTGCCAGCAGCTTAGTAAGGGGGGATACGCAGTATTTT.

This chain links TRBV28 with TRBJ2-7, with 14 positions matching TRBD2. The CDR3 has 15 amino acids. Germline CDR1 reads MDHEN; CDR2 reads SYDVKM. V lost 6 bases, J lost 5 bases, and 6 bases stayed unmatched. The CDR3 DNA follows: TGTGCCAGCAGCCCGACTAGCGGGAGGGTCCACGAGCAGTACTTC. Amino acid sequence: CASSPTSGRVHEQYF.

This chain links TRBV5-5 with TRBJ1-6; 8 positions agree with TRBD1. J gave up 6 bases and V 0 bases, and 5 bases lay outside the gene matches. CDR3 size: 16 residues. CDR1 and CDR2 (germline): SGHKS, YYEKEE (reference sequence). For the CDR3, the DNA is TGTGCCAGCAGCTTGGATCGGCAGGGGGCTAATTCACCCCTCCACTTT. It specifies CASSLDRQGANSPLHF.

J is TRBJ2-3 and V is TRBV5-4; perhaps TRBD1 as D (5 bases). Trimming took 6 bases from V and 5 from J, leaving 13 bases between them. This CDR3 region has 13 residues. Germline V gene lookup returns CDR1 SGHNT and CDR2 YYREEE (reference sequence). In nucleotides, the CDR3 is TGTGCCAGCACCCGAGCCCAGGGAGATACGCAGTATTTT. This gives the protein CASTRAQGDTQYF.

The chain links TRBV6-4 to TRBJ2-7; 10 nucleotides agree with TRBD2. The germline gives CDR1 MRHNA, CDR2 SNTAGT. With 4 bases clipped from V and 3 bases from J, the junction kept 9 bases outside the gene matches. The CDR3 covers 16 residues. CDR3 region: CASSVHEASGSYEQYF. The CDR3 coding sequence is TGTGCCAGCAGTGTTCACGAGGCTAGCGGGAGCTACGAGCAGTACTTC.

As for this clone: At one boundary the junction diverges from the germline segment, which might be a read error. CDR3: CASRGHSNAEAFF. CDR3 bases: TGTGCCAGCAGGGGACATTCGAACGCTGAAGCTTTCTTT. The rearrangement links TRBV6-4 to TRBJ1-1; a possible D gene is TRBD1 (6 bases). The CDR3 is made up of 13 amino acids. Per germline, CDR1 MRHNA and CDR2 SNTAGT.

This CDR3 is CSGGTSGSTGELFF. For the CDR3, the DNA is TGCAGCGGGGGGACTAGCGGGAGCACCGGGGAGCTGTTTTTT. The genes are TRBV29-1 and TRBJ2-2; 14 bases match TRBD2. In germline, CDR1 is SQVTM, CDR2 ANQGSEA. The junction had 2 bases not matched to a gene; V was cut back by 7 bases and J by 4 bases. This CDR3 is built from 14 residues.

V gene TRBV9 combines with J gene TRBJ1-2, with 7 bases lining up with TRBD1. CDR1 is SGDLS, CDR2 YYNGEE, per germline. This CDR3 region has 14 residues. With 4 bases clipped from V and 4 bases from J, the junction kept 7 bases outside the gene matches. The CDR3 here is CASSTFGTAYGYTF. DNA of the CDR3: TGTGCCAGCAGCACTTTCGGGACAGCCTATGGCTACACCTTC.

CDR3 sequence (DNA): TGTGCCTTCAGAGGAGGGGAAACGATGGAGACCCAGTACTTC. Amino acid sequence: CAFRGGETMETQYF. The V and J genes are TRBV2 and TRBJ2-5, with D maybe TRBD2 (6 bases). Germline CDR1 and CDR2: SNHLY and FYNNEI. V was pared by 11 bases and J by 5 bases, with 21 bases between. The CDR3 length is 14 residues.

The chain couples TRBV7-2 to TRBJ2-1; the match to TRBD2 covers 8 bases. The CDR3 spans 13 residues. The germline V gene encodes CDR1 SGHTA and CDR2 FQGNSA. The trim removed 3 bases at V and 10 bases at J, leaving 5 bases unmatched. CDR3 sequence (DNA): TGTGCCAGCAGCTTGGGACTAGGTTCCGAGCAGTTCTTC. Translating gives CASSLGLGSEQFF. The variable domain in full, with the rest retrieved from reference TRBV7-2 and TRBJ2-1, is GAGVSQSPSNKVTEKGKDVELRCDPISGHTALYWYRQSLGQGLEFLIYFQGNSAPDKSGLPSDRFSAERTGGSVSTLTIQRTQQEDSAVYLCASSLGLGSEQFFGPGTRLTVL.